A selection of T cell receptor beta chains follows, all from one sample in a study of cytomegalovirus exposure and HLA in healthy donors. The method was immunoSEQ multiplex PCR; TCRdb's version includes in-frame clones alone and lacks a portion of them. Recorded for this sample: some 48,000 clones. Specimen: PBMCs. These receptors all come from a man aged 40-49 years in good health and CMV-seropositive. Each CDR3 is given without its conserved first and last residue. The D gene is left open where the match is weak.

TRBD1	TRBV28	ASSSQSGGQRAF
.	TRBV29-1	SVNIPGHLNTGELF
TRBD1	TRBV27	ASSSTGDGYT
TRBD1	TRBV28	ASGRQGLVAF
TRBD1	TRBV6-5	ASSYSTGIGTEAF
.	TRBV14	ASSPMEGFNYGYT
.	TRBV18	ASSQEQTTYEQY
.	TRBV29-1	SVEDAPGAQSTDTQY
.	TRBV5-1	ASSLSGAEETQY
TRBD1	TRBV28	ASSLSETGDYGYT
.	TRBV14	ASSQALGRNTEAF
.	TRBV4-2	ASSQDWTQTGELF
TRBD1	TRBV5-1	ASGTGQTNSGNTIY
.	TRBV2	ASSESGREFSTEAF
TRBD1	TRBV10-3	AISLDRASSNQPQH
TRBD1	TRBV5-5	ASSLGDRVDEQF